This T cell receptor beta chain emerged from a study of blood T cell repertoires in COVID-19. Study information: Both acute and convalescent COVID-19 samples were obtained from the United States, Italy and Spain. PBMCs, B-cell-depleted T cells, or T cells provided the cDNA or gDNA that made up the material.

This clone was counted a few times. Per the original data handling: Amplification of reference gene primers provided the estimated nucleated cell counts. The table came from immunoSEQ multiplex PCR; TCRdb's copy has only in-frame clones and leaves some out. The V and J calls and clone size come from that table; D and trimming were worked out from the DNA. The table records roughly 260,000 clones, about 88% of them present only once. The TCR sequence derives from a man aged 55-75 years who had recovered from COVID-19. Sequencing was performed on peripheral blood.

CDR3 region: CASSLLKGAHPYEQYF. The CDR3 nucleotides read TGTGCCAGCAGTTTGTTGAAGGGGGCGCATCCCTACGAGCAGTACTTC. This chain uses TRBV7-2 with TRBJ2-7; 7 bases match TRBD1. This CDR3 is built from 16 residues. Germline V lookup: CDR1 SGHTA, CDR2 FQGNSA. With 6 bases clipped from V and 2 bases from J, the junction kept 13 bases outside the gene matches.